This record looks at one TCR beta chain sequence and its context. V dropped 6 bases and J dropped 0; count of bases not matched to a gene: 4. This CDR3 has 14 amino acids. Germline V CDR1 and CDR2: WSHSY, SAAADI. These data come from a study of early T cells in non-severe SARS-CoV-2 infection. Each CDR3 protein is one row after TCRdb ran MiXCR on the 5' RACE reads. The sample carries 50,000 to 75,000 distinct CDR3 sequences, 12% recorded once. The input for sequencing was whole blood, taken at baseline. This receptor was taken from an adult who was a healthcare worker with PCR-confirmed SARS-CoV-2 infection or an uninfected control (not recorded which). The donor label of this sample is uncertain. V is TRBV10-2 and J is TRBJ1-1, with 7 bases lining up with TRBD1. The CDR3 DNA is TGCGCCAGCAGGACGGGACAGATGAACACTGAAGCTTTCTTT. Its protein is CASRTGQMNTEAFF.